One and the same sample provided the 14 T cell receptor beta chains below, sequenced in a study of naive CD8 T cells in extremely preterm neonates. Measured with immunoSEQ multiplex PCR; TCRdb has only the in-frame clones, and not every one. The sample has some 7,000 clones; about 97% are singletons. Sequencing was done on a sample of naive CD8+ T cells from blood. The receptors come from a human donor in good health.

The chain has TRBV7-6 and TRBJ2-1; TRBD2 agrees at 11 bases. From germline, CDR1 is SGHVS and CDR2 FNYEAQ. V shed 0 bases and J 5 bases; nucleotides not matched to a gene: 9. CDR3 length: 18 residues. The CDR3 loop is CASSLAGMYSGRDNEQFF. The CDR3, as DNA: TGTGCCAGCAGCTTAGCAGGAATGTATAGCGGGAGGGACAATGAGCAGTTCTTC.

Only one count was recorded for this clone. The chain links TRBV29-1 to TRBJ2-1; 7 bases line up with TRBD2. The CDR3 is made up of 13 amino acids. The germline V gene encodes CDR1 SQVTM and CDR2 ANQGSEA. The V gene end was trimmed by 3 bases and the J gene end by 1 base; junction bases not matched to a gene: 0. In DNA form, the CDR3 reads TGCAGCGTTGAGGGACTATCCTACAATGAGCAGTTCTTC. It translates to CSVEGLSYNEQFF.

The CDR3 spells CASRATDSNQPQHF. CDR3 bases: TGTGCCAGCAGGGCAACAGATAGCAATCAGCCCCAGCATTTT. The genes are TRBV28 and TRBJ1-5; D uncertain. The CDR3 runs to 14 residues. Trimming cost V 6 bases and J 0 bases, with 9 bases left between them. The germline CDR1 and CDR2 sequences are MDHEN and SYDVKM. Variable domain in full (rest from reference TRBV28 and TRBJ1-5): DVKVTQSSRYLVKRTGEKVFLECVQDMDHENMFWYRQDPGLGLRLIYFSYDVKMKEKGDIPEGYSVSREKKERFSLILESASTNQTSMYLCASRATDSNQPQHFGDGTRLSIL.

The V gene is TRBV5-1, the J gene TRBJ2-1; the match to TRBD1 covers 8 bases. CDR1 SGHRS and CDR2 YFSETQ come from the germline V gene. The V and J ends lost 0 bases and 0 bases, in that order; junction bases with no gene match: 5. This CDR3 is built from 17 residues. The CDR3 coding sequence is TGCGCCAGCAGCTTGGCGGGACAGGCTCCCTCCTACAATGAGCAGTTCTTC. Translating gives CASSLAGQAPSYNEQFF.

V and J are TRBV30 and TRBJ2-2, with 14 bases that match TRBD2. The germline V gene encodes CDR1 GTSNPN and CDR2 SVGIG (reference sequence). This CDR3 is 14 amino acids long. Germline trimming cut 5 bases from V and 7 bases from J; bases unmatched to any gene: 3. The CDR3: CAWGLAGGIGELFF. The CDR3 DNA reads as TGTGCCTGGGGACTAGCGGGAGGAATCGGGGAGCTGTTTTTT.

V usage is TRBV7-8 and J usage is TRBJ2-7; TRBD2 is a possible D gene (5 bases). The CDR3 sequence is 13 residues long. Trimming stripped 1 base from V and 5 bases from J, with 9 bases between. The germline V gene has CDR1 SGHVS and CDR2 FQNEAQ. The CDR3 protein is CASSLGTGDEQYF. The DNA of the CDR3 is TGTGCCAGCAGCTTAGGGACCGGGGACGAGCAGTACTTC.

This clone was seen only once. The rearrangement joins TRBV5-3 to TRBJ1-2; no clear D. TRBV5-3 is filed as an ORF, its function uncertain. Trimming took off 0 bases at V and 4 bases at J, with 4 bases between the two ends. The CDR3 has 12 residues. The CDR3 sequence: CARSLAVYGYTF. In DNA, the CDR3 is TGTGCCAGAAGCTTGGCAGTCTATGGCTACACCTTC.

The chain combines TRBV5-4 with TRBJ1-1; D not resolved. V was shortened by 4 bases and J by 1 base, with 5 bases between the two germline ends. Looked up from germline, CDR1 is SGHNT and CDR2 is YYREEE (reference sequence). The CDR3 is 12 amino acids. Here the CDR3 DNA reads TGTGCCAGCAGCCCTACGAACACTGAAGCTTTCTTT. This sequence encodes CASSPTNTEAFF. Full variable domain (rest looked up from reference TRBV5-4 and TRBJ1-1): ETGVTQSPTHLIKTRGQQVTLRCSSQSGHNTVSWYQQALGQGPQFIFQYYREEENGRGNFPPRFSGLQFPNYSSELNVNALELDDSALYLCASSPTNTEAFFGQGTRLTVV.

A single count supports this clone. The chain carries TRBV15 and TRBJ2-1, with D possibly TRBD1 on 5 matching bases. V lost 1 base and J 0 bases, leaving 10 bases between the germline ends. This CDR3 is 16 amino acids long. Per the germline V gene, CDR1 is LNHNV and CDR2 is YYDKDF (reference sequence). The CDR3 DNA reads as TGTGCCACCAGCAGAGGTAGGGGTAGCTCCTACAATGAGCAGTTCTTC. Residues: CATSRGRGSSYNEQFF.

This chain connects TRBV30 to TRBJ1-1; unclear D gene. Trimming took off 0 bases at V and 1 base at J, with 6 bases between the two ends. The CDR3 spans 13 residues. The germline V gene has CDR1 GTSNPN and CDR2 SVGIG (reference sequence). The CDR3 is CAWSVHRNTEAFF. The CDR3 coding sequence is TGTGCCTGGAGTGTCCACAGGAACACTGAAGCTTTCTTT.

The genes are TRBV29-1 and TRBJ2-7, with TRBD2 matching 14 bases. Looked up from germline, CDR1 is SQVTM and CDR2 is ANQGSEA. The CDR3 extends over 14 amino acids. J lost 6 bases, V lost 7 bases, and 8 bases had no gene match. The CDR3 DNA reads as TGCAGCGGGGGGGGGACTAGCGGGAGTGGCGAGCAGTACTTC. It yields the protein CSGGGTSGSGEQYF.

The gene calls are TRBV28 and TRBJ2-1, with TRBD2 matching over 10 bases. Per germline, CDR1 MDHEN and CDR2 SYDVKM. The CDR3 loop spans 15 amino acids. The J segment lost 8 bases and the V segment lost 6 bases, leaving 10 bases of the junction unmatched. CDR3 protein: CASSLGSGRSYEQFF. The CDR3 nucleotides are TGTGCCAGCAGCCTAGGTAGCGGGAGGTCCTATGAGCAGTTCTTC.

V gene TRBV27 combines with J gene TRBJ2-1, with 12 bases aligning to TRBD2. With 5 bases clipped from V and 1 base from J, the junction kept 6 bases outside the gene matches. The CDR3 sequence is 17 residues long. Germline values: CDR1 MNHEY, CDR2 SMNVEV (reference sequence). CDR3 nucleotides: TGTGCCAGCAGTCCCCTACTAGCGGGGGGATCCTACAATGAGCAGTTCTTC. Its translation is CASSPLLAGGSYNEQFF.

The rearrangement joins TRBV5-8 to TRBJ2-3; TRBD1 matches at 9 bases. Germline V gene lookup returns CDR1 SGHTS and CDR2 YDEGEE. Trimming took 7 bases from V and 4 from J; bases not matched to a gene: 13. This CDR3 has 16 amino acids. The CDR3 DNA sequence: TGTGCCAGCGGAATCGGGGGACAGGGTATCCCAGATACGCAGTATTTT. This sequence encodes CASGIGGQGIPDTQYF.